The source of this T cell receptor beta chain is a study of T-cell memory formation after mild COVID-19. This clonotype was recorded a few times. The CDR3 loop spans 14 amino acids. CDR1 is LGHDT and CDR2 is YNNKEL in the germline V gene (reference sequence). With 1 base removed from V and 3 bases from J, the gap between germline ends came to 9 bases. From the 5' RACE reads, TCRdb called clonotypes with MiXCR, one entry per CDR3 protein. The sample lists 350,000 to 400,000 distinct CDR3 sequences; around a fifth were seen once. The clonotype comes from an adult woman who had mild COVID-19 (a few samples of this study predate the infection). Cell type and time point are not known. The rearrangement uses TRBV3-1 and TRBJ1-1; D possibly corresponds to TRBD1 (6 bases). The specimen sequenced was PBMCs or a T cell subset sorted from them (not recorded which). For the CDR3, the DNA is TGTGCCAGCAGCCAAGTACAGGGACACACTGAAGCTTTCTTT. Amino acids: CASSQVQGHTEAFF.